This TCR beta chain was captured in a study of cytomegalovirus exposure and HLA in healthy donors. Study-level information: Earlier findings included some 120 million unique TCR beta sequences obtained from 150 million to 200 million T cells. Broader study findings: A classifier reportedly called cytomegalovirus status with high sensitivity and specificity. Among TCR beta chains, those listed as cytomegalovirus-associated numbered some 170. The only immune exposure information that was available was CMV serostatus.

PCR primers comprised 60 Vbeta and 13 Jbeta primers. TCRdb's copy holds only in-frame clones and misses some; the assay was immunoSEQ multiplex PCR. This table has 110,000 or so clones, under 85% appearing once. The table lists this clone with a count of one. Its cognate antigen is unknown. This sequence originates from a man aged 40-55 years in good health and CMV-seropositive. Sequencing was done on a sample of PBMCs.

As DNA, the CDR3 is TGCGCCAGCAGTCAATCGGAGCGACAGGGGGGCAATTCACCCCTCCACTTT. Translation: CASSQSERQGGNSPLHF. The V call is TRBV23-1, the J call TRBJ1-6; 9 nucleotides line up with TRBD1. TRBV23-1 carries the ORF label, with uncertain function. Unmatched junction bases numbered 7, after V lost 0 bases and J lost 7 bases. The CDR3 contains 17 residues.